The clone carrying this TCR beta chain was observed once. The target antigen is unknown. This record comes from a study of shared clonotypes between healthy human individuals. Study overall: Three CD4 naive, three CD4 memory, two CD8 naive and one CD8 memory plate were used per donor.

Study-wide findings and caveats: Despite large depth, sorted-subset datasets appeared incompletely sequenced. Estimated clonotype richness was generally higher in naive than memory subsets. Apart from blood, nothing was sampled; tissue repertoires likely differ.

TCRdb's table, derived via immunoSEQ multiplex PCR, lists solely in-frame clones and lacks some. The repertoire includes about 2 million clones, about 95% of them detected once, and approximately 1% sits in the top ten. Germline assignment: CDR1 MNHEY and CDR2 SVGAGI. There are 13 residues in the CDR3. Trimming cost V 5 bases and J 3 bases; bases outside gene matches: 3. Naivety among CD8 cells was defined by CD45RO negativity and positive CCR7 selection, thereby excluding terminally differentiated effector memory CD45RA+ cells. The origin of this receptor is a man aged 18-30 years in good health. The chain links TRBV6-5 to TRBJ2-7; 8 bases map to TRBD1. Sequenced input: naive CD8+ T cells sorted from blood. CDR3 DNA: TGTGCCAGCAGTGCCGACAGGGGCTACGAGCAGTACTTC. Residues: CASSADRGYEQYF.